Below, 26 T cell receptor beta chains from the same sample are listed, as sequenced in a study of T cell changes during pregnancy in multiple sclerosis (dated by TCRdb to between 2018 and 2020). The method behind the library was the immunoSEQ multiplex PCR assay. TCRdb carries this immuneACCESS record with in-frame sequences only. Its versions omit some clonotypes, under half of them owing to an unresolved V gene in the studies checked, with the rest unexplained. This sample comprises roughly 90,000 clones, approximately 89% of them detected only once. The leading ten clones occupy under 0.95% of the sample. Sequencing used peripheral blood, obtained before pregnancy. The receptors originated from a female donor with multiple sclerosis, enrolled in a pregnancy study.

This clone was found once. V and J are TRBV7-2 and TRBJ1-1, with D unclear. Germline CDR1 and CDR2: SGHTA and FQGNSA. Trimming took 1 base from V and 8 from J, leaving 14 bases between them. This CDR3 is built from 14 residues. The CDR3 region is CASSLDSRVSEAFF. CDR3 DNA sequence: TGTGCCAGCAGCTTAGATTCGCGGGTTTCGGAAGCTTTCTTT.

The rearrangement uses TRBV28 and TRBJ2-7, with a possible D match to TRBD1 (5 bases). The CDR3 extends over 13 amino acids. The ends were cut back, 8 bases at V and 1 base at J, with 12 bases in the middle. Germline CDR1 reads MDHEN; CDR2 reads SYDVKM. The CDR3 reads CASWGAGSYEQYF. CDR3 nucleotides: TGTGCCAGCTGGGGCGCAGGGTCCTACGAGCAGTACTTC.

The chain employs TRBV6-6 and TRBJ2-2; TRBD1 aligns across 9 bases. CDR3 length: 14 residues. CDR1 and CDR2 (germline): MNHNY, SVGAGI (reference sequence). Losses at the gene ends were 8 bases for V and 2 bases for J; bases not matched to a gene: 3. DNA of the CDR3: TGTGCCAGCCAGGGACAGGGAAACACCGGGGAGCTGTTTTTT. Translation gives CASQGQGNTGELFF.

This chain connects TRBV27 to TRBJ1-5; D is possibly TRBD1 (5 bases). The CDR3 has 14 residues. Germline V lookup: CDR1 MNHEY, CDR2 SMNVEV (reference sequence). V lost 2 bases and J lost 3, with 8 bases in between. This chain's CDR3 is CASSLQGNNQPQHF. In DNA form, the CDR3 reads TGTGCCAGCAGTTTACAGGGAAACAATCAGCCCCAGCATTTT.

This clone was detected only once. This chain connects TRBV5-1 to TRBJ1-2; D gene ambiguous. Looked up from germline, CDR1 is SGHRS and CDR2 is YFSETQ. The CDR3 consists of 14 residues. Trimming stripped 1 base from V and 2 bases from J, with 9 bases between. The CDR3 DNA reads TGCGCCAGCAGCTTGACGGGGTCCAACTATGGCTACACCTTC. This encodes CASSLTGSNYGYTF.

This chain connects TRBV2 to TRBJ1-3; D gene uncertain. Germline CDR1 and CDR2: SNHLY and FYNNEI. CDR3 length equals 13 residues. V shed 3 bases and J shed 4 bases, with 7 bases lying between them. CDR3 residues: CASSESLGNTIYF. In nucleotides, the CDR3 is TGTGCCAGCAGTGAGAGCCTCGGAAACACCATATATTTT. Supplemented by reference TRBV2 and TRBJ1-3, the full variable domain reads EPEVTQTPSHQVTQMGQEVILRCVPISNHLYFYWYRQILGQKVEFLVSFYNNEISEKSEIFDDQFSVERPDGSNFTLKIRSTKLEDSAMYFCASSESLGNTIYFGEGSWLTVV.

The chain recombines TRBV7-3 with TRBJ2-1; TRBD2 aligns across 12 bases. J lost 9 bases, V lost 1 base, and 7 bases had no gene match. The CDR3 contains 16 residues. CDR1 and CDR2 (germline): SGHTA, FQGTGA. In DNA form, the CDR3 reads TGTGCCAGCAGCTTAAATCCTAGCGGGAGGGCCGGTGAGCAGTTCTTC. It specifies CASSLNPSGRAGEQFF. The variable domain in full, with the rest retrieved from reference TRBV7-3 and TRBJ2-1, is GAGVSQTPSNKVTEKGKYVELRCDPISGHTALYWYRQSLGQGPEFLIYFQGTGAADDSGLPNDRFFAVRPEGSVSTLKIQRTERGDSAVYLCASSLNPSGRAGEQFFGPGTRLTVL.

In DNA, the CDR3 is TGTGCCAGCAAACACACCGGGACTAGCGGGTTCCAAGAGACCCAGTACTTC. Its protein product is CASKHTGTSGFQETQYF. The chain combines TRBV6-9 with TRBJ2-5, with 12 bases identical to TRBD2. The germline V gene has CDR1 MNHGY and CDR2 SVAAGI. Unmatched junction bases numbered 10, after V lost 7 bases and J lost 1 base. CDR3 length: 17 amino acids.

The rearrangement uses TRBV5-1 and TRBJ2-6; D is unclear. This CDR3 is built from 14 residues. From germline, CDR1 is SGHRS and CDR2 YFSETQ. V shed 3 bases and J shed 2 bases, with 6 bases lying between them. The CDR3 nucleotides are TGCGCCAGCAGCTATATAACTGGGGCCAACGTCCTGACTTTC. As protein: CASSYITGANVLTF. Based on the CDR3 plus reference TRBV5-1 and TRBJ2-6, the full variable domain is KAGVTQTPRYLIKTRGQQVTLSCSPISGHRSVSWYQQTPGQGLQFLFEYFSETQRNKGNFPGRFSGRQFSNSRSEMNVSTLELGDSALYLCASSYITGANVLTFGAGSRLTVL.

The gene calls are TRBV4-1 and TRBJ1-2; the D gene is possibly TRBD1 (5 bases). The V end was cut by 1 base, the J end by 5 bases, with 11 bases between. The length of the CDR3 is 14 residues. The germline V gene encodes CDR1 MGHRA and CDR2 YSYEKL. CDR3 protein: CASSQVGGVYGYTF. For the CDR3, the DNA is TGCGCCAGCAGCCAAGTGGGAGGGGTTTATGGCTACACCTTC.

This chain uses TRBV2 with TRBJ2-5; the match to TRBD2 covers 16 bases. Germline assignment: CDR1 SNHLY and CDR2 FYNNEI. The junction had 12 bases not matched to a gene; V was cut back by 6 bases and J by 2 bases. This CDR3 contains 19 residues. The CDR3 spells CASSVRPGLAGGGQETQYF. DNA for the CDR3: TGTGCCAGCAGCGTACGTCCGGGACTAGCGGGAGGGGGTCAAGAGACCCAGTACTTC.

The rearrangement links TRBV6-5 to TRBJ2-3; maybe TRBD1 (6 bases). V shed 2 bases and J shed 9 bases, with 18 bases lying between them. The CDR3 has 15 amino acids. Germline assignment: CDR1 MNHEY and CDR2 SVGAGI. The CDR3, as DNA: TGTGCCAGCAGTTACGAGGGGGACCTATCCTTAACGCAGTATTTT. Translated, it gives CASSYEGDLSLTQYF.

This CDR3 reads CASSFGGRGASHSPLHF. Written as DNA, the CDR3 is TGTGCCAGCAGCTTTGGGGGGAGGGGGGCCTCCCATTCACCCCTCCACTTT. The chain combines TRBV11-2 with TRBJ1-6, with D tentatively TRBD1 (6 bases). Germline CDR1 and CDR2: SGHAT and FQNNGV. Trimming took off 3 bases at V and 8 bases at J, with 20 bases between the two ends. The CDR3 contains 17 residues.

The chain recombines TRBV19 with TRBJ1-5; 8 bases align to TRBD1. This CDR3 is 14 amino acids long. V lost 7 bases, J lost 7 bases, and 9 bases stayed unmatched. CDR1 is LNHDA, CDR2 SQIVND, per germline (reference sequence). CDR3 amino acids: CASTGQGEYQPQHF. CDR3 DNA: TGTGCCAGTACCGGACAGGGTGAATACCAGCCCCAGCATTTT. Complete variable domain (other parts from reference TRBV19 and TRBJ1-5): DGGITQSPKYLFRKEGQNVTLSCEQNLNHDAMYWYRQDPGQGLRLIYYSQIVNDFQKGDIAEGYSVSREKKESFPLTVTSAQKNPTAFYLCASTGQGEYQPQHFGDGTRLSIL.

This rearrangement joins TRBV6-6 to TRBJ1-1; a possible D gene is TRBD1 (5 bases). The CDR3 covers 15 residues. Germline loops: CDR1 MNHNY, CDR2 SVGAGI (reference sequence). The V end lost 5 bases, the J end lost 4 bases, and 17 bases lay between the germline ends. The CDR3, as DNA: TGTGCCAGCAGTCACCCTGGGGGGGTGCGCACTGAAGCTTTCTTT. It encodes CASSHPGGVRTEAFF.

The chain employs TRBV5-1 and TRBJ2-3, with D maybe TRBD1 (6 bases). V lost 3 bases and J 4 bases, leaving 9 bases between the germline ends. From germline, CDR1 is SGHRS and CDR2 YFSETQ. The CDR3 is made up of 13 amino acids. The CDR3 reads CASSSQGSDTQYF. The DNA for the CDR3 is TGCGCCAGCAGCTCGCAGGGGTCAGATACGCAGTATTTT.

V usage is TRBV5-4 and J usage is TRBJ2-1, with 10 bases fitting TRBD2. Germline V gene sequence: CDR1 SGHNT, CDR2 YYREEE (reference sequence). The CDR3 has 14 residues. Trimming at V came to 3 bases and at J to 5 bases, leaving 2 bases not matched to a gene. The CDR3 protein is CASSSGLANNEQFF. DNA for the CDR3: TGTGCCAGCAGCTCGGGACTAGCGAACAATGAGCAGTTCTTC.

This chain links TRBV11-2 with TRBJ2-4, with D possibly being TRBD1 (5 bases). V lost 4 bases, J lost 3 bases, and 16 bases lay in between. The CDR3 length is 16 residues. Germline V gives CDR1 SGHAT, CDR2 FQNNGV. The CDR3 DNA follows: TGTGCCAGCAGCTCCGTGTCAGGGCTGGGCAAAAACATTCAGTACTTC. It specifies CASSSVSGLGKNIQYF.

The V gene is TRBV5-1, the J gene TRBJ2-3; a possible D gene is TRBD2 (6 bases). This CDR3 region has 14 residues. The germline V and J ends were trimmed by 4 bases and 0 bases, with 9 bases remaining between them. CDR1 is SGHRS and CDR2 is YFSETQ in the germline V gene. This CDR3 is CASSPGDSTDTQYF. CDR3 DNA: TGCGCCAGCAGCCCGGGGGACAGCACAGATACGCAGTATTTT.

This sequence joins TRBV19 and TRBJ1-1, with D possibly being TRBD1 (6 bases). Trimming pared 7 bases from V and 5 bases from J, leaving 8 bases between. The germline gives CDR1 LNHDA, CDR2 SQIVND (reference sequence). CDR3 length: 11 residues. The CDR3 loop reads CASKGTTEAFF. CDR3 bases: TGTGCCAGTAAGGGGACAACTGAAGCTTTCTTT.

This clone was detected once. The chain couples TRBV6-1 to TRBJ2-7; a possible D gene is TRBD1 (5 bases). V was clipped by 6 bases and J by 1 base, with 7 bases between them. The germline V gene encodes CDR1 MNHNS and CDR2 SASEGT. This CDR3 comprises 12 residues. In DNA form, the CDR3 reads TGTGCCAGCAGCAAGGGGTCCTACGAGCAGTACTTC. Its translation is CASSKGSYEQYF.

The gene calls are TRBV10-3 and TRBJ1-6; TRBD1 matches at 10 bases. The CDR3 runs to 17 residues. Germline V gene sequence: CDR1 ENHRY, CDR2 SYGVKD. Trimming at V came to 0 bases and at J to 4 bases, leaving 3 bases not matched to a gene. The CDR3 DNA reads as TGTGCCATCAGTGAGTCGGCGGGACAGGGGTATAATTCACCCCTCCACTTT. It translates to CAISESAGQGYNSPLHF.

This clone appeared once. The chain joins TRBV11-2 to TRBJ2-7, with 10 bases aligning to TRBD2. The CDR3 is made up of 15 amino acids. In germline, CDR1 is SGHAT, CDR2 FQNNGV. V was clipped by 4 bases and J by 6 bases; unmatched bases: 9. The CDR3 protein is CASSSHSGRVREQYF. The CDR3, as DNA: TGTGCCAGCAGCTCCCACAGCGGGAGGGTGCGCGAGCAGTACTTC.

This chain uses TRBV19 with TRBJ2-2; 12 nucleotides match TRBD2. The CDR3 is made up of 17 amino acids. After removal of 5 bases from V and 3 bases from J, the junction contained 7 bases not matched to a gene. Per the germline V gene, CDR1 is LNHDA and CDR2 is SQIVND (reference sequence). CDR3 region: CASSLRLAGDYTGELFF. In DNA form, the CDR3 reads TGTGCCAGTAGTTTAAGACTAGCGGGGGACTACACCGGGGAGCTGTTTTTT.

This clone was seen a few times. The chain employs TRBV11-2 and TRBJ1-2, with 8 bases lining up with TRBD1. V lost 5 bases to trimming and J lost 4 bases; unmatched junction nucleotides: 6. CDR3 length: 14 residues. Germline loops: CDR1 SGHAT, CDR2 FQNNGV. The CDR3 region is CASSHRTGTYGYTF. For the CDR3, the DNA is TGTGCCAGCAGCCACCGGACAGGGACCTATGGCTACACCTTC.

The chain uses TRBV7-3 and TRBJ2-3; the match to TRBD2 covers 8 bases. Germline CDR1 reads SGHTA; CDR2 reads FQGTGA. The V gene end was trimmed by 2 bases and the J gene end by 0 bases; junction bases not matched to a gene: 4. The CDR3 totals 16 residues. Here the CDR3 DNA reads TGTGCCAGCAGCTTATACGCTAGCGGGAGCACAGATACGCAGTATTTT. Its translation: CASSLYASGSTDTQYF.